What follows describes a single T cell receptor (beta chain). Its antigen target is currently unknown. Base qualities are not provided; no much larger clone lies one nucleotide away. From a lookup of the germline V gene (reference sequence), CDR1 and CDR2 are DFQATT and SNEGSKA. Trimming costs V 3 bases and J 8 bases, and their ends lie 10 bases apart. The CDR3 contains 11 residues, cysteine and phenylalanine counted. Just CDR3 DNA is preserved here, 33 bases in frame from base 1. The immunoSEQ platform was used for deep TCRbeta sequencing. The authors' pipeline ran thus. Only productive rearrangements were exported from the immunoSEQ Analyzer for further analysis. A two-sided binomial test with a Bonferroni-corrected P below 0.01 was used to call clones that significantly expanded or contracted between timepoints. Bulk TCRbeta clonotypes were assigned T cell phenotypes by matching to single-cell RNA+TCR-seq clones sharing the same TCRbeta sequence. Tumor enrichment of a clone was calculated by dividing the clone's tumor frequency by the clone's PBMC frequency, both taken from bulk TCR sequencing. TCRs were grouped by GLIPH into specificity groups, defined as clusters of distinct TCRs likely recognizing common antigens via shared CDR3 motifs. Drawn from immuneACCESS, this table holds only the in-frame rearrangements with V and J called that TCRdb kept. Clones are partly lost; checked studies trace under half to an unresolved V gene and leave the rest unexplained. That table furnishes V, J and clone size, whereas the DNA furnished D and trimming. This sample holds 9,500 to 15,000 clones; approximately 63% were observed only once. The ten largest clones take up approximately 15% of the sample.

The sample's time point label, decoded: before anti-PD-1 therapy. Before and after PD-1 blockade, tumor biopsies came from the same primary tumor, making the samples site-matched. Genomic DNA extracted from tumor biopsies or peripheral blood was used for bulk TCRbeta sequencing, with input ranging from about 616 ng to 6,500 ng. Leftover biopsy material went through bulk TCRbeta sequencing, with the goal of boosting sensitivity for rare clonotypes relative to single-cell TCR sequencing. Histologically proven advanced or metastatic basal or squamous cell carcinoma was present in all patients, all of whom were poor candidates for surgical resection. The basal cell carcinoma cohort comprised roughly twelve patients, of whom several had bulk tumor TCR sequencing. Fresh biopsies were taken from the primary tumor site, and part of the biopsy material was kept in RNAlater for exome and bulk TCR sequencing.

This sample was included in a study of T cells in tumors after PD-1 blockade (dated by TCRdb to the late 2010s). A note on the overall study: Patients with prior checkpoint blockade, systemic immunosuppressant use, or recent radiotherapy or other anti-cancer therapy within 4 weeks were excluded. Patients were treated with either pembrolizumab 200 mg every 3 weeks or cemiplimab 350 mg every 2 weeks. Some patients also continued taking vismodegib 150 mg daily during anti-PD-1 treatment. Tumor samples averaged 26,066 TCR templates (range roughly 500-100,000) and 6,000 to 7,000 unique clonotypes, roughly 20-fold deeper than single-cell TCR sequencing. Paired single-cell RNA and TCR sequencing was performed on site-matched tumors from BCC or SCC patients before and after anti-PD-1 therapy. RECIST version 1.1 was used to assess clinical response. Points the paper makes about the study in general: Most exhausted CD8+ clones that expanded after therapy were novel clonotypes not detected before treatment, suggesting clonal replacement instead of reinvigoration of pre-existing clones. Where the novel T cell clones came from was not determined, and possible sources could include lymphoid organs or rare unexpanded clones inside the tumor or in the tumor periphery. About 40% of the TCR clonotypes from tumors also showed up in blood, and some novel exhausted tumor clones were present in pre-treatment blood, which suggests peripheral recruitment. Clonal replacement was seen only when comparing pre- and post-treatment samples and not when comparing two pre-treatment samples, which argues against artifacts from biopsy timing or location.

The V gene is TRBV20-1 and the J gene is TRBJ1-1; possibly the D gene is TRBD1, per 6 matching bases. The sequence derives from a human donor with basal cell carcinoma. The sample consisted of tumor tissue, taken before anti-PD-1 treatment. Read as DNA, the sequence is TGCAGTGCTAGTCACAGGGCCGAAGCTTTCTTT. This gives the protein CSASHRAEAFF.